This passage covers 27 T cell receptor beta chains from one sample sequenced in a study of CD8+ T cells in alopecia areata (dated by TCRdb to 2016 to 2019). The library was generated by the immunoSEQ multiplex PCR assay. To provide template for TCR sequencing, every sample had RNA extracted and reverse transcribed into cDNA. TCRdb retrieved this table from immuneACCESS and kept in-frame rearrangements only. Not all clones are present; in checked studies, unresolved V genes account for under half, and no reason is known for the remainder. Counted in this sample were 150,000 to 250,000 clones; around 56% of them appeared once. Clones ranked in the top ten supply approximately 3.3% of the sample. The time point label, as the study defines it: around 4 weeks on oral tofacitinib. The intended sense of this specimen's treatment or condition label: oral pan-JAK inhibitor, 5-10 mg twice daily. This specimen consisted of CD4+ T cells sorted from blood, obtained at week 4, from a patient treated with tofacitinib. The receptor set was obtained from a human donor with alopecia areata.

The CDR3, as DNA: TGCAGCGCCGGTCTCATGGCGGGCGGCTACACCTTC. It codes for CSAGLMAGGYTF. J is TRBJ1-2 and V is TRBV29-1, with D unclear. V was trimmed by 7 bases and J by 8 bases, leaving 17 bases between them. Per germline, CDR1 SQVTM and CDR2 ANQGSEA. The CDR3 extends over 12 amino acids.

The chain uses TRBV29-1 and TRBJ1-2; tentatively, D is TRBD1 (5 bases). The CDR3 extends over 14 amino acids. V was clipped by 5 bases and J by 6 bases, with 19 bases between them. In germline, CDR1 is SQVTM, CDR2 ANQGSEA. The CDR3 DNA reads TGCAGCGTTTCAGGGCGAATGGGCGCTAATGGCTACACCTTC. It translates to CSVSGRMGANGYTF.

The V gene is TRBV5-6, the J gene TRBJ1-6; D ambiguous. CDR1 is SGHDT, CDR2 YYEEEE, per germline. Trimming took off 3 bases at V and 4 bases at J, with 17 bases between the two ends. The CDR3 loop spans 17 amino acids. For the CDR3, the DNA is TGTGCCAGCAGCTCATCTATTAGGAATCGATATAATTCACCCCTCCACTTT. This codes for CASSSSIRNRYNSPLHF.

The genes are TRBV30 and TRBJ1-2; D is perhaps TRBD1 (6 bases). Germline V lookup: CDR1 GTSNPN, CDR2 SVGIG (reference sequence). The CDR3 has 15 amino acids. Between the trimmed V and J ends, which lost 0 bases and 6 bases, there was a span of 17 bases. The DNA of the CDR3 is TGTGCCTGGAGTGTACTGAGAGCTCGGGGGCATGGCTACACCTTC. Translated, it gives CAWSVLRARGHGYTF.

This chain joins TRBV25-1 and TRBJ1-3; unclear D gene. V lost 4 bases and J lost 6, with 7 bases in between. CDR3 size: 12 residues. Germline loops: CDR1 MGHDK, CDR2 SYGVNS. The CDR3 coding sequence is TGTGCCAGCAGTGGAGTAAAAAACACCATATATTTT. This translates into CASSGVKNTIYF.

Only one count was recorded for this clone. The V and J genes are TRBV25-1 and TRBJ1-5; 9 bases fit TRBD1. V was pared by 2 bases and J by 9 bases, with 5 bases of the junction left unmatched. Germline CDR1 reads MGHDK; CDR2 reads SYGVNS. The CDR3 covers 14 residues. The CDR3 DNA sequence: TGTGCCAGCAGTGAACCCGGGACAGGGAGGCCCCAGCATTTT. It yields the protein CASSEPGTGRPQHF.

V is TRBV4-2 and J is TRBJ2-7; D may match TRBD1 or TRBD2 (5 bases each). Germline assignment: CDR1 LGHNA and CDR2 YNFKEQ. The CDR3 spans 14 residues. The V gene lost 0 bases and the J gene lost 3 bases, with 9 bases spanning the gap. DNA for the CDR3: TGTGCCAGCAGCCAAGATTTGGGGGACTACGAGCAGTACTTC. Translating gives CASSQDLGDYEQYF.

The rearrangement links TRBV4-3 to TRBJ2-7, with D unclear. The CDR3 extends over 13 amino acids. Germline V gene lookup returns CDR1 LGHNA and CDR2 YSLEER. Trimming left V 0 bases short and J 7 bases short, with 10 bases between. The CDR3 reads CASSQDLKWEQYF. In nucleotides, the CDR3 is TGCGCCAGCAGCCAAGATCTAAAGTGGGAGCAGTACTTC.

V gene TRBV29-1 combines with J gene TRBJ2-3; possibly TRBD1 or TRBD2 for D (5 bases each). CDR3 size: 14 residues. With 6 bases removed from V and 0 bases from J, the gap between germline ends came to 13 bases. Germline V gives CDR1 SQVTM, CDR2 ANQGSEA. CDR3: CSVLLGGSTDTQYF. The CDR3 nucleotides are TGCAGCGTCCTCCTTGGGGGAAGCACAGATACGCAGTATTTT.

The CDR3 DNA reads TGCAGCGTTGGCCGTGGGGGGATAACGGGCTACACCTTC. This translates into CSVGRGGITGYTF. The chain combines TRBV29-1 with TRBJ1-2; TRBD1 is a possible D gene (5 bases). In germline, CDR1 is SQVTM, CDR2 ANQGSEA. The CDR3 runs 13 residues. Trimming shortened V by 4 bases and J by 8 bases, and 17 bases separated the two germline ends.

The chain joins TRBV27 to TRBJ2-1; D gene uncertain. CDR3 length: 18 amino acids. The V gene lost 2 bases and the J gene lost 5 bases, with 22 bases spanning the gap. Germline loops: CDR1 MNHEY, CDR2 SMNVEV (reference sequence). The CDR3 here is CASSLLLEKRVVHNEQFF. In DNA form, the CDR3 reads TGTGCCAGCAGTTTACTTCTGGAGAAAAGGGTAGTCCACAATGAGCAGTTCTTC.

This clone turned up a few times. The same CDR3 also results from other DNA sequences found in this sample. The DNA of the CDR3 is TGTGCCTGGAGTGTACAGGTGAACACTGAAGCTTTCTTT. Protein: CAWSVQVNTEAFF. The chain carries TRBV30 and TRBJ1-1, with D possibly being TRBD1 (5 bases). The ends were cut back, 0 bases at V and 0 bases at J, with 5 bases in the middle. Germline V gene data show CDR1 as GTSNPN and CDR2 as SVGIG (reference sequence). The CDR3 contains 13 residues. Using reference TRBV30 and TRBJ1-1 for the parts outside the CDR3, the full variable domain is SQTIHQWPATLVQPVGSPLSLECTVEGTSNPNLYWYRQAAGRGLQLLFYSVGIGQISSEVPQNLSASRPQDRQFILSSKKLLLSDSGFYLCAWSVQVNTEAFFGQGTRLTVV.

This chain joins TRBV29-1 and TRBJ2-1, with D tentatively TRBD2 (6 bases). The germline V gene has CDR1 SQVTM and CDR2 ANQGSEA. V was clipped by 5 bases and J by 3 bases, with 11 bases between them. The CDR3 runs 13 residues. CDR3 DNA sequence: TGCAGCGTTCGAGGGAGGAACTACAATGAGCAGTTCTTC. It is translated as CSVRGRNYNEQFF.

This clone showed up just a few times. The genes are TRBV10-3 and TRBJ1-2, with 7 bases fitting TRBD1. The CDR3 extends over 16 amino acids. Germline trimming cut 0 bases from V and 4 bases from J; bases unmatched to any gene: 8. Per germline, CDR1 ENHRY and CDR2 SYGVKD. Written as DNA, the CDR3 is TGTGCCATCAGTGAGTCAGGCGGACAGGCTTTCTATGGCTACACCTTC. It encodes CAISESGGQAFYGYTF.

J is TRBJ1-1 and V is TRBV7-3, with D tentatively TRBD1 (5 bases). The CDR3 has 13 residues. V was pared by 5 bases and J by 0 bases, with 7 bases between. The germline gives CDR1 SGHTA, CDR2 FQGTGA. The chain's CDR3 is CASSVTVNTEAFF. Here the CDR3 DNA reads TGTGCCAGCAGCGTGACAGTGAACACTGAAGCTTTCTTT.

This chain's CDR3 is CAISESQNYEQYF. CDR3 nucleotide sequence: TGTGCCATCAGTGAGTCACAGAACTACGAGCAGTACTTC. V and J are TRBV10-3 and TRBJ2-7; no clear D. The V gene lost 0 bases and the J gene lost 3 bases, with 6 bases spanning the gap. The CDR3 consists of 13 residues. Germline loops: CDR1 ENHRY, CDR2 SYGVKD.

CDR3 bases: TGCAGCGTTGTCCTCCTAGCCGCCAACACTGAAGCTTTCTTT. Its translation is CSVVLLAANTEAFF. V gene TRBV29-1 combines with J gene TRBJ1-1; no definite D call. Trimming pared 4 bases from V and 2 bases from J, leaving 14 bases between. The CDR3 totals 14 residues. Per the germline V gene, CDR1 is SQVTM and CDR2 is ANQGSEA. Combining the CDR3 with reference TRBV29-1 and TRBJ1-1 gives the whole variable domain SAVISQKPSRDICQRGTSLTIQCQVDSQVTMMFWYRQQPGQSLTLIATANQGSEATYESGFVIDKFPISRPNLTFSTLTVSNMSPEDSSIYLCSVVLLAANTEAFFGQGTRLTVV.

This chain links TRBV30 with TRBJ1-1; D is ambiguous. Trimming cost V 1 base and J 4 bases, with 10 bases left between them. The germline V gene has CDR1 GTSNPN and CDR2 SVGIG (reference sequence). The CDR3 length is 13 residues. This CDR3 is CAWSETPFTEAFF. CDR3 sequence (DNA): TGTGCCTGGAGTGAGACCCCTTTCACTGAAGCTTTCTTT.

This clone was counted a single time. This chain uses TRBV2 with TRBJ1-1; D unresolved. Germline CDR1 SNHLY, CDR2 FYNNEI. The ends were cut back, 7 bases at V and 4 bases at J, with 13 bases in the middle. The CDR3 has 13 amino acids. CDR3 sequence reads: CASTLDGTTEAFF. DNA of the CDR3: TGTGCCAGCACCCTGGACGGCACCACTGAAGCTTTCTTT.

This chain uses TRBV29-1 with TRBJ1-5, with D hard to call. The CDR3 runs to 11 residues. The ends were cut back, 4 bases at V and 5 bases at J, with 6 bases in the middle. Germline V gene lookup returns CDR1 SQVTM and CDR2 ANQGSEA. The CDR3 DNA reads TGCAGCGTTGGTGAGGATCAGCCCCAGCATTTT. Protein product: CSVGEDQPQHF.

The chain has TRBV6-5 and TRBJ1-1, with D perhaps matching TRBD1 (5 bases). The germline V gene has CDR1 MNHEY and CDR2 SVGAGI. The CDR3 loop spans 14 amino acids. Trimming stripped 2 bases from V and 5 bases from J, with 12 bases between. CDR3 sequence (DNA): TGTGCCAGCAGTTACCACAGGAAGATAACTGAAGCTTTCTTT. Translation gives CASSYHRKITEAFF.

CDR3 DNA sequence: TGTGCCTGGAGTGTGAGACAAAATCAGCCCCAGCATTTT. The encoded protein is CAWSVRQNQPQHF. The chain couples TRBV30 to TRBJ1-5; no definite D call. The V end was cut by 0 bases, the J end by 4 bases, with 7 bases between. CDR1 and CDR2 from the germline V gene are GTSNPN and SVGIG (reference sequence). This CDR3 comprises 13 residues.

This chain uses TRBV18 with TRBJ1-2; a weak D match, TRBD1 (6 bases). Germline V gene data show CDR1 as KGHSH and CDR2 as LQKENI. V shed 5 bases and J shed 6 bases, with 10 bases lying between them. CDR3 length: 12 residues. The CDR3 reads CASSTDRDGYTF. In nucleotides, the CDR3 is TGTGCCAGCTCAACGGACAGAGATGGCTACACCTTC.

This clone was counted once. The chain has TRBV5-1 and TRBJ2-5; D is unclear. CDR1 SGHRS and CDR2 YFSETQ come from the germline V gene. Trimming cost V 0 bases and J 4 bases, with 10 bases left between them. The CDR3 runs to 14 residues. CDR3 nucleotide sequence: TGCGCCAGCAGCTTGGTATCGGTCAGAGAGACCCAGTACTTC. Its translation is CASSLVSVRETQYF.

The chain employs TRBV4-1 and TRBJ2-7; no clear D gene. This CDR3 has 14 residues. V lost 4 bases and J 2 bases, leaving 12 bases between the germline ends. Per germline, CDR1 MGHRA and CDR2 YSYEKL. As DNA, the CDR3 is TGCGCCAGCAGCCCAAGGGCGATCCCCTACGAGCAGTACTTC. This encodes CASSPRAIPYEQYF.

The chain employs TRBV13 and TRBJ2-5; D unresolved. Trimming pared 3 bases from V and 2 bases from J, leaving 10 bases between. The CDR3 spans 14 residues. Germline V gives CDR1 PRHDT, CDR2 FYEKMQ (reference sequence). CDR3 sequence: CASSFPGTQETQYF. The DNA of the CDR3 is TGTGCCAGCAGCTTTCCAGGAACGCAAGAGACCCAGTACTTC.

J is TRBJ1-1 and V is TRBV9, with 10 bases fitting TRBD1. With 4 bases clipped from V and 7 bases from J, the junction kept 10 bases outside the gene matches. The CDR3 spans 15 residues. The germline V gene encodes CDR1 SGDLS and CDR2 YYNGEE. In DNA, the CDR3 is TGTGCCAGCAGCCCACGACAGGGGGCGGCGATTGAAGCTTTCTTT. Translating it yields CASSPRQGAAIEAFF.